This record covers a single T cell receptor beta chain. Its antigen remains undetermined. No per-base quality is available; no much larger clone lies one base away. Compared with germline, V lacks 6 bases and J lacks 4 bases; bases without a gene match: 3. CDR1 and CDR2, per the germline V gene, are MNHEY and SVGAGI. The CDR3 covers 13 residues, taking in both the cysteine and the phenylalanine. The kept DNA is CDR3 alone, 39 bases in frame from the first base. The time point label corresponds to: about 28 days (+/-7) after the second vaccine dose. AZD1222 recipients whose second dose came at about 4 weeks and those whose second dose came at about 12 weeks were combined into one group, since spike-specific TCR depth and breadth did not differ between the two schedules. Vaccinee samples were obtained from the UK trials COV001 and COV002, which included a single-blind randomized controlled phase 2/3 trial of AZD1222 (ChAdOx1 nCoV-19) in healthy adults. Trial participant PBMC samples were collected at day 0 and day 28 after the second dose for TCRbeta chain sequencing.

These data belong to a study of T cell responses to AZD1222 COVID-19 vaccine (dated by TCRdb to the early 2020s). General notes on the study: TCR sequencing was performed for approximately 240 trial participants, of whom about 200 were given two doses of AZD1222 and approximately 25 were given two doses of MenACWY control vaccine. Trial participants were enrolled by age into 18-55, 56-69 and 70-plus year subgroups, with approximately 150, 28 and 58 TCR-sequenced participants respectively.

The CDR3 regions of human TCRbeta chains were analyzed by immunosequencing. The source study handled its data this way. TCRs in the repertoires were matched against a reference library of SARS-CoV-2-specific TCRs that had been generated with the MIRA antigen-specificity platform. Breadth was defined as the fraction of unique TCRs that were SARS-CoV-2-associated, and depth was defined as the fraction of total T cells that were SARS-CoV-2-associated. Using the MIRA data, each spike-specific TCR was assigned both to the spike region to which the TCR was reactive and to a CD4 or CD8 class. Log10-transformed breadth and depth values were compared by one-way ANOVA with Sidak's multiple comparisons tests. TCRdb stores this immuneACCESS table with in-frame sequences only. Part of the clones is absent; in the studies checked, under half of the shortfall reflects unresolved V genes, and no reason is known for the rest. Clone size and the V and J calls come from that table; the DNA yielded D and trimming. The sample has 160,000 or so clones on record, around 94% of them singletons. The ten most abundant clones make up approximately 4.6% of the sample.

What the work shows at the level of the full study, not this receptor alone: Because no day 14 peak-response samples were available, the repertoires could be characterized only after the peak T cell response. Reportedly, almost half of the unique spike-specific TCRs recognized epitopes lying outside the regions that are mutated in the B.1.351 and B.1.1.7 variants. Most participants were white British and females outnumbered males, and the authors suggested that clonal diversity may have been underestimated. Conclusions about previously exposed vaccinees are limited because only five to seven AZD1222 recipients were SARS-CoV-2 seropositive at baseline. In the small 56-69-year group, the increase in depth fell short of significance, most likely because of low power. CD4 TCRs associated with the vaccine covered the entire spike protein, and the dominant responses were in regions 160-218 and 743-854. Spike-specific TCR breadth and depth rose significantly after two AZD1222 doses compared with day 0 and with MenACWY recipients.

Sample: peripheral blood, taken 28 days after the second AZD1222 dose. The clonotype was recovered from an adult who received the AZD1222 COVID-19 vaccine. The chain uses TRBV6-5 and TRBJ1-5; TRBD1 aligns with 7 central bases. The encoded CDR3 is CASRPGQNQPQHF. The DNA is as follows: TGTGCCAGCAGGCCGGGACAGAATCAGCCCCAGCATTTT.